The 2 T cell receptor beta chains given below trace back to one sample, sequenced in a study of shared clonotypes between healthy human individuals. Here immunoSEQ multiplex PCR was the method, and the copy in TCRdb shows in-frame clones only, minus some. This table holds hundreds of thousands of clones, around 97% found once. Sequenced input: naive CD4+ T cells sorted from blood. Subset denoted: CD45RA+ positively selected. All receptors come from a woman in her thirties in good health.

The V and J genes are TRBV19 and TRBJ1-5; D perhaps matches TRBD1 (5 bases). This CDR3 is built from 16 residues. The germline V gene has CDR1 LNHDA and CDR2 SQIVND (reference sequence). The V end lost 6 bases, the J end lost 0 bases, and 15 bases lay between the germline ends. The CDR3 loop is CASRGGTGSSNQPQHF. Written as DNA, the CDR3 is TGTGCCAGTAGGGGAGGGACGGGGAGTAGCAATCAGCCCCAGCATTTT.

This chain uses TRBV19 with TRBJ1-1; 7 bases agree with TRBD1. Germline CDR1 reads LNHDA; CDR2 reads SQIVND (reference sequence). The CDR3 extends over 14 amino acids. The J segment lost 1 base and the V segment lost 5 bases, leaving 4 bases of the junction unmatched. For the CDR3, the DNA is TGTGCCAGTAGTCCCCGACAGGGGAACACTGAAGCTTTCTTT. It codes for CASSPRQGNTEAFF.